A selection of T cell receptor beta chains follows, all from one sample in a study of T cell changes during pregnancy in multiple sclerosis. This table comes from immunoSEQ multiplex PCR, and its TCRdb copy is limited to in-frame clones, with some not included. The data hold tens of thousands of clones, with 89% observed a single time. Sample: peripheral blood, taken in the first trimester of pregnancy. Every receptor here comes from a female donor in good health, enrolled as a control in a pregnancy study. Both conserved end residues are part of each CDR3. Each record gives: clone size, J gene, V gene, D gene, CDR3 DNA, CDR3 protein. D genes are given only for firm matches. Clone size is not always given. Where it is, it says once, few, many or a class for expanded clones.

>-|TRBJ2-3|TRBV29-1|-
TGCAGCGTTGAGGGGCAGGGGCGCCCAGATACGCAGTATTTT
CSVEGQGRPDTQYF
>-|TRBJ1-2|TRBV2|TRBD1
TGTGCCAGCAGTGGGGACAGGGGCAATTATGGCTACACCTTC
CASSGDRGNYGYTF
>once|TRBJ1-1|TRBV2|TRBD1
TGTGCCAGCAGCCCAAGACGAAGGGGGCTAAGTCGGACTGAAGCTTTCTTT
CASSPRRRGLSRTEAFF
>-|TRBJ2-5|TRBV5-4|TRBD1
TGTGCCAGCAGCCCTGGACAGGGCGGGGAGACCCAGTACTTC
CASSPGQGGETQYF
>-|TRBJ1-1|TRBV15|-
TGTGCCACCAGCAGTCAACAGGGATGGGACACTGAAGCTTTCTTT
CATSSQQGWDTEAFF
>-|TRBJ1-1|TRBV18|-
TGTGCCAGCTCACCGTTCTTACAGGGACATCTAAACACTGAAGCTTTCTTT
CASSPFLQGHLNTEAFF
>-|TRBJ1-5|TRBV2|-
TGTGCCAGCCACAGGGACGATCAGCCCCAGCATTTT
CASHRDDQPQHF
>once|TRBJ2-1|TRBV6-1|TRBD2
TGTGCCAGCATCCAAAGCGGGGGGGCGAACAATGAGCAGTTCTTC
CASIQSGGANNEQFF
>-|TRBJ2-7|TRBV27|-
TGTGCCAGCAGTCCTTTTGCCTCGGGCTACGAGCAGTACTTC
CASSPFASGYEQYF
>-|TRBJ1-2|TRBV28|-
TGTGCCAGCAGTGTCCCAGACTATGGCTACACCTTC
CASSVPDYGYTF
>once|TRBJ1-3|TRBV27|-
TGTGCCAGCAGTCGGTCGGGAGTGACATTTGGAAACACCATATATTTT
CASSRSGVTFGNTIYF
>once|TRBJ2-7|TRBV10-3|TRBD2
TGTGCCATCAGTCGTGGTGTCGGGACTAGCGGGAGGGCACACGAGCAGTACTTC
CAISRGVGTSGRAHEQYF
>few|TRBJ1-1|TRBV6-6|-
TGTGCCAGCAGTTACTCGAATTCGCAGACTGAAGCTTTCTTT
CASSYSNSQTEAFF
>-|TRBJ1-4|TRBV5-5|TRBD1
TGTGCCAGCAGCTTGGTACAGGGGACAAATGAAAAACTGTTTTTT
CASSLVQGTNEKLFF
>once|TRBJ2-1|TRBV6-5|TRBD1
TGTGCCAGCAGTTACTCAGGGGGCACTATCGGAGATGAGCAGTTCTTC
CASSYSGGTIGDEQFF
>few|TRBJ2-1|TRBV5-5|TRBD2
TGTGCCAGCAGCCTGACTAGCGGGAGCTCCTACAATGAGCAGTTCTTC
CASSLTSGSSYNEQFF
>-|TRBJ1-5|TRBV7-9|-
TGTGCCAGCAGCTCAGGACTTTATAGCAATCAGCCCCAGCATTTT
CASSSGLYSNQPQHF
>-|TRBJ1-6|TRBV6-1|-
TGTGCCACCTTGCCTGCGGGAGATAATTCACCCCTCCACTTT
CATLPAGDNSPLHF
>-|TRBJ2-1|TRBV18|-
TGTGCCAGCTCACCAGGACAAAACAATGAGCAGTTCTTC
CASSPGQNNEQFF
>few|TRBJ1-6|TRBV7-2|-
TGTGCCAGCAGCCCAGAACCAGGGTTACCCCTCCACTTT
CASSPEPGLPLHF
>-|TRBJ2-3|TRBV27|TRBD2
TGTGCCAGCAGTCCAACAGGCCAGCGGGGGGTGGATACGCAGTATTTT
CASSPTGQRGVDTQYF
>-|TRBJ1-1|TRBV6-5|-
TGTGCCAGCCGCATACAGGTGAACACTGAAGCTTTCTTT
CASRIQVNTEAFF
>-|TRBJ2-4|TRBV28|TRBD1
TGTGCCAGCAGTTTGCCAGGGGGCGCATCCCAAAACATTCAGTACTTC
CASSLPGGASQNIQYF
>-|TRBJ2-1|TRBV10-3|TRBD1
TGTGCCATCAGCGAAGACAGGGGGCTGGACAATGAGCAGTTCTTC
CAISEDRGLDNEQFF
>-|TRBJ1-3|TRBV7-8|TRBD1
TGTGCCAGCACCTCAGGGGGTCGAAACACCATATATTTT
CASTSGGRNTIYF
>-|TRBJ1-2|TRBV28|TRBD1
TGTGCCAGCCAGGGGGGCCAGGGGTCTTCTAACTATGGCTACACCTTC
CASQGGQGSSNYGYTF
>-|TRBJ2-7|TRBV5-6|TRBD1
TGTGCCAGCAGCTTGGGACCCCCAGGACAGGCCTACGAGCAGTACTTC
CASSLGPPGQAYEQYF
>-|TRBJ1-2|TRBV15|-
TGTGCCACCAGCGCCCACCCGGGGGGCACTAACTATGGCTACACCTTC
CATSAHPGGTNYGYTF
>once|TRBJ1-2|TRBV14|TRBD1
TGTGCCAGCGGCCAAGGGACAGCGTATAACTATGGCTACACCTTC
CASGQGTAYNYGYTF
>-|TRBJ1-2|TRBV28|-
TGTGCCAGCAGTCTCCAGGGGTCCCAGACTCTCTATGGCTACACCTTC
CASSLQGSQTLYGYTF
>-|TRBJ1-2|TRBV5-4|-
TGTGCCAGCAGCTCGAAAAAAGGACTCGGATACACCTTC
CASSSKKGLGYTF
>-|TRBJ1-2|TRBV7-2|-
TGTGCCAGCAGCTTAGAACAGATGTATGGCTACACCTTC
CASSLEQMYGYTF
>-|TRBJ1-1|TRBV18|-
TGTGCCAGCTCACCGGGGGCGACGAACACTGAAGCTTTCTTT
CASSPGATNTEAFF
>-|TRBJ2-3|TRBV27|TRBD1
TGTGCCAGCAGTTTCATTGACAGGGAGGATACGCAGTATTTT
CASSFIDREDTQYF
>-|TRBJ1-1|TRBV5-1|-
TGCGCCAGCAGCTTGGGTCCGAGCACTGAAGCTTTCTTT
CASSLGPSTEAFF
>-|TRBJ1-1|TRBV7-2|-
TGTGCCAGCACCCTAGCGAGGGGGAGCACTGAAGCTTTCTTT
CASTLARGSTEAFF
>-|TRBJ1-1|TRBV19|-
TGTGCCAGTAACCGGCAGGTATCGAGCACTGAAGCTTTCTTT
CASNRQVSSTEAFF
>-|TRBJ2-7|TRBV6-1|-
TGTGCCAGCAGCTTCCGGGACATCTCAACCTACGAGCAGTACTTC
CASSFRDISTYEQYF
>-|TRBJ2-7|TRBV18|-
TGTGCCAGCTCAATCCAAACCTACGAGCAGTACTTC
CASSIQTYEQYF
>-|TRBJ2-1|TRBV6-4|TRBD2
TGTGCCAGTGTATGCATTAGCGGGGGCCCACGCTCCTACAATGAGCAGTTCTTC
CASVCISGGPRSYNEQFF
>-|TRBJ2-3|TRBV25-1|TRBD2
TGTGCCAGCAGTGAATTGACTAGCGGCACAGATACGCAGTATTTT
CASSELTSGTDTQYF
>-|TRBJ2-5|TRBV11-2|TRBD1
TGTGCCAGCAGCACCTGGGACAGGGGGTTTGTGCCTCAAGAGACCCAGTACTTC
CASSTWDRGFVPQETQYF